This TCR beta chain was retrieved from a study of cytomegalovirus exposure and HLA in healthy donors. The study, taken as a whole, reports: The listing of roughly 160 TCR beta chains classed them as cytomegalovirus-associated.

With regard to this clone: The antigen remains unidentified.

V was shortened by 5 bases and J by 0 bases, with 14 bases between the two germline ends. The germline V gene encodes CDR1 SGHVS and CDR2 FNYEAQ. CDR3 size: 16 residues. Generated by immunoSEQ multiplex PCR, the TCRdb table keeps only in-frame clones and is missing some. The sample contains 57,000 or so clones, more than 85% of which appear only once. The sequenced sample consisted of PBMCs. This TCR was recovered from a woman aged 25 to 45 in good health and CMV-seronegative. V and J are TRBV7-6 and TRBJ2-1, with a weak D call TRBD2 (6 bases). The CDR3 protein is CASSLLGGDSYNEQFF. CDR3 coding DNA: TGTGCCAGCAGCCTGTTGGGCGGGGACTCCTACAATGAGCAGTTCTTC.